This is a list of T cell receptor beta chains from one sample in a study of patients and donors after allogeneic stem cell transplantation. TCRdb re-called the RT-PCR reads with MiXCR, one entry per CDR3 protein. The repertoire holds 400,000 to 450,000 distinct CDR3 sequences, with roughly 17% as singletons. Sequenced: blood, either unsorted or a sorted T cell fraction (not recorded which). Receptor source: a human donor who was either an allogeneic HSCT recipient or a stem cell or donor lymphocyte infusion donor (not recorded which). It is not recorded whose cells these are; they may come from a transplant donor. Each CDR3 is given without its conserved first and last residue.

ASRPGKNTEAF	TRBV6-6	TRBJ1-1
SVVGGTNYGYT	TRBV29-1	TRBJ1-2
ASSTPGQGYGYT	TRBV27	TRBJ1-2
SVEGQGNEKLF	TRBV29-1	TRBJ1-4
SARDRGRGGTEAF	TRBV20-1	TRBJ1-1
ASSASWTEAF	TRBV18	TRBJ1-1
ASSWTDTQY	TRBV12-3/TRBV12-4	TRBJ2-3
ASSRRLFSYNEQF	TRBV7-6	TRBJ2-1
ASSSHRPENEKLF	TRBV27	TRBJ1-4
ASSQGRVYSISPLH	TRBV4-3	TRBJ1-6
ASSSGTSGAQDTQY	TRBV5-1	TRBJ2-3
ASRRDSPGHGYT	TRBV5-1	TRBJ1-2
ASSFRSTESSNQPQH	TRBV12-3/TRBV12-4	TRBJ1-5
ASSYELGTSGSETQY	TRBV12-3/TRBV12-4	TRBJ2-5
SATSGTPFEQY	TRBV20-1	TRBJ2-7
SARRASGTDTQY	TRBV20-1	TRBJ2-3
SARGGEKLF	TRBV20-1	TRBJ1-4
ASSVGPSLAGETQY	TRBV9	TRBJ2-5
ASTGPGYGYT	TRBV28	TRBJ1-2
ASSFGRFNEKLF	TRBV7-9	TRBJ1-4
SVERAGGGTGELF	TRBV29-1	TRBJ2-2
ATRLAGGPNTQY	TRBV12-3/TRBV12-4	TRBJ2-3
SARDIAGEETQY	TRBV20-1	TRBJ2-5
ASSLRGGQYNEQY	TRBV3-1	TRBJ2-7
ASSLRDRHPFLGSSYEQY	TRBV11-1	TRBJ2-7
ASGSWFSGNTIY	TRBV11-3	TRBJ1-3
ASTQGGVETQY	TRBV7-9	TRBJ2-5
ASSQAGTA	TRBV3-1	TRBJ1-2
ASSPLSGGTYEQY	TRBV18	TRBJ2-7